The present TCR beta chain was sequenced within a study of CD8 T cells in Susac syndrome. V was trimmed by 5 bases and J by 2 bases, leaving 13 bases between them. The CDR3 totals 15 residues. Random hexamers were used to reverse transcribe the RNA input (roughly 0.5 to 1 ug). TCRdb redid the calling of the immunoSEQ multiplex PCR reads with MiXCR, one entry per CDR3 protein. Here the sample spans around 180,000 distinct CDR3 sequences, approximately 95% being singletons. The V gene is TRBV12-3 or TRBV12-4, the J gene TRBJ1-5, with a possible D match to TRBD1 (6 bases). The TCR was taken from a human donor with multiple sclerosis. Sequenced: CD4+ T cells from PBMCs. CDR3: CASSLGAIRNQPQHF. In DNA form, the CDR3 reads TGTGCCAGCAGTCTGGGGGCGATACGCAATCAGCCCCAGCATTTT.